The present T cell receptor (beta chain) was sequenced within a study of shared clonotypes between healthy human individuals. CDR1 is SGDLS, CDR2 YYNGEE, per germline. This CDR3 is built from 14 residues. Trimming removed 0 bases at V and 5 bases at J, with 11 bases between. The donor population consisted of healthy HIV-negative adults with no recent acute infections or vaccinations. Unsorted PBMC samples were amplified in replicate PCRs containing roughly 300 ng DNA, tens of thousands of T cell genomes. The table came from immunoSEQ multiplex PCR; TCRdb's copy has only in-frame clones and leaves some out. Of around 530,000 clones listed, around 76% are singletons. This clone was detected only a few times.

This TCR came from a middle-aged woman in good health. Some clones in this sample may be carry-over from other donors' samples. Material for sequencing was PBMCs. V gene TRBV9 combines with J gene TRBJ1-2, with D possibly being TRBD1 (5 bases). The DNA of the CDR3 is TGTGCCAGCAGCGTAGCCTGGCAGGGATATGGCTACACCTTC. Translated, it gives CASSVAWQGYGYTF. The entire variable domain, with the rest obtained from reference TRBV9 and TRBJ1-2, is as follows: DSGVTQTPKHLITATGQRVTLRCSPRSGDLSVYWYQQSLDQGLQFLIQYYNGEERAKGNILERFSAQQFPDLHSELNLSSLELGDSALYFCASSVAWQGYGYTFGSGTRLTVV.